This T cell receptor (beta chain) was recovered during a study of glioma-infiltrating T cells. Amplification of TCR alpha and beta CDR3 regions from RNA used iRepertoire nested multiplex PCR. Each CDR3 protein is one row after TCRdb ran MiXCR on the multiplex PCR reads. The sample comprises roughly 190,000 distinct CDR3 sequences, over 25% of which are singletons, and 20% rests with the top ten. Broader study findings: Only very few CDR3 sequences appeared in both tissue and blood. Non-neoplastic patients had below-expected tissue-blood divergence, while all gliomas exceeded expectation.

J was trimmed by 7 bases and V by 3 bases; bases with no gene match: 9. This CDR3 contains 16 residues. CDR1 and CDR2 from the germline V gene are KGHSH and LQKENI. This clonotype was seen at least ten times. Its antigen is not known. The sequence was collected from a human donor with low-grade glioma or glioblastoma, undergoing nonglioma brain surgery, or in good health (not recorded which). The sample consisted of glioma tissue, nonneoplastic brain tissue, or PBMCs (not recorded which). The chain uses TRBV18 and TRBJ2-1; TRBD1 matches at 10 bases. In nucleotides, the CDR3 is TGTGCCAGCTCACCTCCAGGGACAGGGGTGGTAAATGAGCAGTTCTTC. Translation: CASSPPGTGVVNEQFF.